A single count supports the clone carrying this TCR beta chain. TCRdb keeps only in-frame clones here, not all; method: immunoSEQ multiplex PCR. The table has over 90,000 clones, about four fifths seen once. Germline lookup yields CDR1 SGHTA and CDR2 FQGNSA. CDR3 length: 16 residues. J gave up 4 bases and V 4 bases, and 11 bases lay outside the gene matches. The record originates from a study of glioma-infiltrating T cells after dendritic cell vaccination. Overall study context: Patients received three intradermal dendritic cell vaccine injections at biweekly intervals.

The origin of this receptor is a human donor with glioblastoma. Sequences were derived from blood, sampled before dendritic cell vaccination. The chain joins TRBV7-2 to TRBJ2-3; 7 bases fit TRBD2. CDR3 nucleotides: TGTGCCAGCAGCTCGCGAACGGGGGGTGGGTCAGATACGCAGTATTTT. Translating gives CASSSRTGGGSDTQYF.